This is a list of T cell receptor beta chains from one sample in a study of T cell responses to AZD1222 COVID-19 vaccine. The data were produced by immunoSEQ multiplex PCR, yet TCRdb's version contains in-frame clones alone and is incomplete. The top ten hold 1.7% of the sample, which has 120,000 or so clones, around 94% seen once. Sequencing was performed on peripheral blood, taken on day 0 of AZD1222 vaccination. The receptors shown here come from an adult in good health. The conserved cysteine and the conserved F or W are not part of the CDR3 here. Each record gives: clone size, V gene, CDR3 protein. Size tells how often a clone was seen (once, few, many) or the class of an expanded clone, and some rows leave it out.

- | TRBV30 | AWGLETQY
- | TRBV12-5 | ASDTRSSYEQY
- | TRBV9 | ASSPGTGGGYT
- | TRBV2 | ASRIRPGTRSYNEQF
- | TRBV2 | ASSARSGSYNEQF
- | TRBV3-1/TRBV3-2 | ASSQDRNYGYT
- | TRBV29-1 | SVGAVAVTEAF
once | TRBV2 | ASSPDRARTDTQY
- | TRBV9 | ASSTGQSSGANVLT
- | TRBV19 | ASAEVLINYGYT
once | TRBV5-1 | ASSLVEGSITNEKLF
- | TRBV6-5 | ASSYSGVGNQPQH
- | TRBV30 | AWSVDTEQY
- | TRBV9 | ASSPSLRDSQLEAF
- | TRBV30 | AWTSFRGEKLF
once | TRBV5-5 | ASSLGPGLAEKLF
- | TRBV30 | ALEPFDRANEKLF
- | TRBV4-2 | ASSQDAGNLGYT
- | TRBV7-9 | ASSYGTGGGYT
- | TRBV30 | AWSRPGLSSYNEQF
- | TRBV21-1 | ASHGLMVLYSNQPQH
- | TRBV6-4 | ASSHQAGRGEAF
- | TRBV5-1 | ASSLVGDNTEAF
- | TRBV5-6 | ASSLAGGKGYGYT
- | TRBV3-1/TRBV3-2 | ASSQVQRSYNEQF
- | TRBV6-5 | ASSYGTGGYGYT
- | TRBV11-2 | ASSFRLAGGRYTQY
- | TRBV5-8 | ASSLPGSGANVLT
- | TRBV6-4 | ASERTDRMQY
- | TRBV10-3 | AISEMGQRTTDTQY
- | TRBV2 | ASRRLIPIYPYT
- | TRBV11-3 | ASSLPGQVTDTQY
- | TRBV18 | ASSPRTGAGNTIY
- | TRBV9 | ASSPNGRGYGYT
- | TRBV4-3 | ASSQGASGNTIY
- | TRBV19 | ASSMRGSYNSPLH
- | TRBV11-3 | ASSSTDTGHGYT
- | TRBV7-3 | ASSPRGTGATGELF
- | TRBV30 | AWSVLGLGGYT
once | TRBV18 | ASSINRGRSEAF
- | TRBV6-5 | ASSYSAAGGYSPLH
- | TRBV6-6 | ASRAVGNTIY